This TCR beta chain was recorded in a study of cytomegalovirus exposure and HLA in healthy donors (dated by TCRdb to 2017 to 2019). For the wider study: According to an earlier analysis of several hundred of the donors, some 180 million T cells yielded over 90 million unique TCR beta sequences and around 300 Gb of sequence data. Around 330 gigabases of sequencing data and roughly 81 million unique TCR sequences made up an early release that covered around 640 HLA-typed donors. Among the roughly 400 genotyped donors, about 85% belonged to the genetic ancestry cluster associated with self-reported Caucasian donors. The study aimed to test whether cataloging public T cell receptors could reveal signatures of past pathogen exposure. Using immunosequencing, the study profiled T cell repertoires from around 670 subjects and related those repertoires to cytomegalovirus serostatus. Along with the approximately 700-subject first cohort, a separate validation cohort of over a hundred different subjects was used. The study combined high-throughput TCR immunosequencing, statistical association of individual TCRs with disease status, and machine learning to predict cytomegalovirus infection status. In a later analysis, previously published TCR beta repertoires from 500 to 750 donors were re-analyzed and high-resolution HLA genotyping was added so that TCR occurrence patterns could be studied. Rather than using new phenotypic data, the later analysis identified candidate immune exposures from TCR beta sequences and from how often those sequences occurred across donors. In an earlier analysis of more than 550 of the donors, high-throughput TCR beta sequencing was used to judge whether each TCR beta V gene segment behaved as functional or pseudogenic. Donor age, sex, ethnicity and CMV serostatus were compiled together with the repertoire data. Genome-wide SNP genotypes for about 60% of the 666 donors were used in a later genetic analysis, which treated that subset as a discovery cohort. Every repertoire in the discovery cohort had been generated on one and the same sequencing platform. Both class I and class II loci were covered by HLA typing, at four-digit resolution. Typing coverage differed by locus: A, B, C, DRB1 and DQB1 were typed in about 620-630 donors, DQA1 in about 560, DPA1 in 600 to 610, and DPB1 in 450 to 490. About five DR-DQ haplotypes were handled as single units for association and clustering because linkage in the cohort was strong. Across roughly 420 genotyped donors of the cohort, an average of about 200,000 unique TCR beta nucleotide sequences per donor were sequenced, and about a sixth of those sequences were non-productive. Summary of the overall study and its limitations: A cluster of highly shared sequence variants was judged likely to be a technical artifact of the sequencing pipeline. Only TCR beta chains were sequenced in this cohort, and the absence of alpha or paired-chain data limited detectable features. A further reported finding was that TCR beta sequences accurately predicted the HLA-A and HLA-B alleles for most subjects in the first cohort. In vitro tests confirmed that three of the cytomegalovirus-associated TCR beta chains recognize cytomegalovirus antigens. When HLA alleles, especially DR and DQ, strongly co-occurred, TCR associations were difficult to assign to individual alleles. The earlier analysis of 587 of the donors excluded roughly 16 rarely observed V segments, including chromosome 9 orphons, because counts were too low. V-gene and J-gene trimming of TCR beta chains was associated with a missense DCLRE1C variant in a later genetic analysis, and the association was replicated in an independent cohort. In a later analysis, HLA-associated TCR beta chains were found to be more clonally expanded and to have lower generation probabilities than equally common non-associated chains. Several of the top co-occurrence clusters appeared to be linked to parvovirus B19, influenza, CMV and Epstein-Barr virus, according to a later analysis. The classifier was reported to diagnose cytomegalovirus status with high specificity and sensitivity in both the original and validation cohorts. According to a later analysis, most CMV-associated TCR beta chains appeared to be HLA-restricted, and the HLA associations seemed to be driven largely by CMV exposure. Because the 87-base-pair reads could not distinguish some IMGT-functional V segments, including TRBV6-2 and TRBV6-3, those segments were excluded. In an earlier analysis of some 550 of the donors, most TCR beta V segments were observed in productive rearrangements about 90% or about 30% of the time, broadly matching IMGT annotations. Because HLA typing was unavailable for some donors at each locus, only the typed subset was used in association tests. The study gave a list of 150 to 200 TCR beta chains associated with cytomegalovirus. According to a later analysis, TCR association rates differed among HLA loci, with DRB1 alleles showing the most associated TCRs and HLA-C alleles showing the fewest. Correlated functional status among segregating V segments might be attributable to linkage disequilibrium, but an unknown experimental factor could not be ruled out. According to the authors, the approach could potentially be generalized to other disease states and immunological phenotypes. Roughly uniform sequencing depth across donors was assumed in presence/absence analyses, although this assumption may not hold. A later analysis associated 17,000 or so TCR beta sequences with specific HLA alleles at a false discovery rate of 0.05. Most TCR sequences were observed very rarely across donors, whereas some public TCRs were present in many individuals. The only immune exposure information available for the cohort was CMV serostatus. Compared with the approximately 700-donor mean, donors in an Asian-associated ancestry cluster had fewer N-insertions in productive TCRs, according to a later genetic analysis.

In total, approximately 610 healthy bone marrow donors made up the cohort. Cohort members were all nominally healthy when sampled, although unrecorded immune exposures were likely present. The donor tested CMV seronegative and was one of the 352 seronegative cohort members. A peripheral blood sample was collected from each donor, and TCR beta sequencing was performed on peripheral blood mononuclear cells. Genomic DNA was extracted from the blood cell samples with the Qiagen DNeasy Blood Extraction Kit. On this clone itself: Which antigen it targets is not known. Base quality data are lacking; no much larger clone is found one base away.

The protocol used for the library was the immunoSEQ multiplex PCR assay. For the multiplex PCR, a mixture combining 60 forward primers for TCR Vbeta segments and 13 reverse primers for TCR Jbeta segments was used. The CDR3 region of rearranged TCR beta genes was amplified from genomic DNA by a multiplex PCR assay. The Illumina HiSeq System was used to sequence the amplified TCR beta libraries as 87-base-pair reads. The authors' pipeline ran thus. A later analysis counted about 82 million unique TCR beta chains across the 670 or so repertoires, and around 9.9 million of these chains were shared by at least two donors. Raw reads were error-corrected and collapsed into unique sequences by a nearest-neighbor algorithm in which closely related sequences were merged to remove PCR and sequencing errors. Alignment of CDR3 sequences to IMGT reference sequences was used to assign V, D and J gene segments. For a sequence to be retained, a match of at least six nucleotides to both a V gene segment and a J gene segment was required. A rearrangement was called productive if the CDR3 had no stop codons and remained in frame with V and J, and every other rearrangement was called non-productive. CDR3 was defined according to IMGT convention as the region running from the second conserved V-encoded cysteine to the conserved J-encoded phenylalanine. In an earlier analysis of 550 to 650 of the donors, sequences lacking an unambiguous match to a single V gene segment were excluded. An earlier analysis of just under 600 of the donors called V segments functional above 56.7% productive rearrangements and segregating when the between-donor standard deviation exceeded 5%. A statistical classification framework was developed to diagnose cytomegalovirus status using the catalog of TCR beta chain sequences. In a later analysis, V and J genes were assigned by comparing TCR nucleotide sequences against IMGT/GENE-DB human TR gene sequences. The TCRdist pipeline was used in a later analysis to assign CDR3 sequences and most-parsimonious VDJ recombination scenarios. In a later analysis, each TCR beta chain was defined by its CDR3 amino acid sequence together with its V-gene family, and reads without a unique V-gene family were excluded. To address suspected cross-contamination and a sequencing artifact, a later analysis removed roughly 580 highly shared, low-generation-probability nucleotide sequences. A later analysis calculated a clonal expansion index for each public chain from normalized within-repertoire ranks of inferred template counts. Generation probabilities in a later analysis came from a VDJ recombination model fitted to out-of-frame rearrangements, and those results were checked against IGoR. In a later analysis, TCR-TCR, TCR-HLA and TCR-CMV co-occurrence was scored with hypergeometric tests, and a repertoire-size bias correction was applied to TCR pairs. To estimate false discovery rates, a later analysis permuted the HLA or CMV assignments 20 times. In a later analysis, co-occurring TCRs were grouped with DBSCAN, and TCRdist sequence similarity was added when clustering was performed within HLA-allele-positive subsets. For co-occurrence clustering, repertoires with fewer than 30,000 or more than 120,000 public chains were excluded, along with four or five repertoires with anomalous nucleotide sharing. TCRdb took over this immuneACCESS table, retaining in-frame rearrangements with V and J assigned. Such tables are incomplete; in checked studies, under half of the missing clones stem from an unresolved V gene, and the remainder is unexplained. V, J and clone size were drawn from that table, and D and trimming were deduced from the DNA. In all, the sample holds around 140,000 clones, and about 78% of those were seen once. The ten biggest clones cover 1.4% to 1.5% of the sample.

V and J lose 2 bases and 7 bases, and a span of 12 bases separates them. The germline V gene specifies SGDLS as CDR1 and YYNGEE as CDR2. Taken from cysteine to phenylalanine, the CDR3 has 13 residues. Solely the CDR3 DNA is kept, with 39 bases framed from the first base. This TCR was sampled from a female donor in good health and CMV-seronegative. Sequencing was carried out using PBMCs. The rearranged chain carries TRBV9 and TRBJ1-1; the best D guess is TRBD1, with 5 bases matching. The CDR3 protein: CASSVAGKGEAFF. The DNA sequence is TGTGCCAGCAGCGTTGCAGGGAAGGGTGAAGCTTTCTTT.